A single sample is the source of the 12 T cell receptor beta chains below, sequenced in a study of graft-versus-host responses after intestinal transplantation. Measured with immunoSEQ multiplex PCR; TCRdb has only the in-frame clones, and not every one. The table lists about 17,000 clones, 65% to 85% of them singletons. Intraepithelial plus lamina propria lymphocytes were released by processing graft tissue. Sample: ileum tissue, taken roughly 490 days after intestinal transplant. The receptors stem from a human patient who received an intestinal transplant, so some T cells may come from the graft donor.

This clone was counted between two and nine times. V usage is TRBV2 and J usage is TRBJ2-3, with TRBD2 identical over 7 bases. V was pared by 8 bases and J by 3 bases, with 8 bases of the junction left unmatched. CDR3 length equals 14 residues. Per germline, CDR1 SNHLY and CDR2 FYNNEI. This CDR3 is CASALGGVTDTQYF. In DNA form, the CDR3 reads TGTGCCAGCGCCTTGGGAGGGGTGACAGATACGCAGTATTTT.

The chain employs TRBV11-2 and TRBJ1-1; D may be TRBD1 (5 bases). CDR1 is SGHAT, CDR2 FQNNGV, per germline. This CDR3 contains 14 residues. V gave up 1 base and J gave up 5 bases, with 11 bases separating them. The CDR3 protein is CASSLVQGGTEAFF. CDR3 DNA sequence: TGTGCCAGCAGCTTAGTGCAGGGTGGGACTGAAGCTTTCTTT.

The chain links TRBV7-2 to TRBJ1-1, with a possible D match to TRBD1 (6 bases). Germline V CDR1 and CDR2: SGHTA, FQGNSA. V was pared by 4 bases and J by 4 bases, with 13 bases between. This CDR3 is 14 amino acids long. This CDR3 reads CASSWTLQGTEAFF. DNA for the CDR3: TGTGCCAGCAGCTGGACCCTACAGGGCACTGAAGCTTTCTTT.

J is TRBJ2-1 and V is TRBV7-9, with TRBD1 as a possible D gene (6 bases). The CDR3 is 15 residues long. V shed 4 bases and J shed 6 bases, with 16 bases lying between them. The germline V gene has CDR1 SEHNR and CDR2 FQNEAQ (reference sequence). In DNA, the CDR3 is TGTGCCAGCAGCTCCCGGGACAAATTGCTCAATGAGCAGTTCTTC. It specifies CASSSRDKLLNEQFF.

This chain uses TRBV5-6 with TRBJ2-7, with D maybe TRBD2 (6 bases). Trimming took off 6 bases at V and 3 bases at J, with 19 bases between the two ends. This CDR3 has 15 residues. Germline CDR1 and CDR2: SGHDT and YYEEEE. The CDR3 DNA reads TGTGCCAGCAACACCGGCCCGGGAGTGGGCTACGAGCAGTACTTC. Translating gives CASNTGPGVGYEQYF.

The J gene is TRBJ2-3, the V gene TRBV13, with a possible D match to TRBD2 (6 bases). Germline V gene lookup returns CDR1 PRHDT and CDR2 FYEKMQ (reference sequence). The CDR3 runs to 17 residues. Between the trimmed V and J ends, which lost 5 bases and 4 bases, there was a span of 22 bases. The CDR3 protein is CASSQKAALALPDTQYF. CDR3 in DNA: TGTGCCAGCAGCCAAAAAGCCGCACTAGCCCTACCAGATACGCAGTATTTT.

The CDR3 loop is CASSPGTTGPSYEQYF. CDR3 bases: TGTGCCAGCAGCCCAGGGACTACCGGCCCCTCCTACGAGCAGTACTTC. The J gene is TRBJ2-5, the V gene TRBV28; TRBD2 aligns across 7 bases. The DNA matches TRBJ2-7 better at its end, which makes the J call doubtful. The CDR3 length is 16 residues. Germline assignment: CDR1 MDHEN and CDR2 SYDVKM.

The genes are TRBV15 and TRBJ1-4; D remains ambiguous. Trimming took off 5 bases at V and 6 bases at J, with 16 bases between the two ends. This CDR3 comprises 15 residues. Germline V gene sequence: CDR1 LNHNV, CDR2 YYDKDF (reference sequence). This CDR3 reads CATSRGNLGDEKLFF. DNA of the CDR3: TGTGCCACCAGCCGAGGGAATCTTGGGGATGAAAAACTGTTTTTT.

This chain connects TRBV7-8 to TRBJ2-5; D call uncertain. V shed 5 bases and J shed 2 bases, with 15 bases lying between them. The CDR3 totals 15 residues. Germline-derived CDR1 and CDR2 are SGHVS and FQNEAQ. The CDR3 loop reads CASSPRNGPQETQYF. CDR3 DNA sequence: TGTGCCAGCAGCCCACGGAACGGGCCACAAGAGACCCAGTACTTC. Full variable domain (missing parts from reference TRBV7-8 and TRBJ2-5): GAGVSQSPRYKVAKRGQDVALRCDPISGHVSLFWYQQALGQGPEFLTYFQNEAQLDKSGLPSDRFFAERPEGSVSTLKIQRTQQEDSAVYLCASSPRNGPQETQYFGPGTRLLVL.

This clone was counted a few times. This chain joins TRBV19 and TRBJ2-5, with 7 positions matching TRBD2. V trimming: 3 bases; J trimming: 2 bases; junction bases outside the gene matches: 6. Germline V lookup: CDR1 LNHDA, CDR2 SQIVND (reference sequence). The CDR3 has 15 amino acids. The CDR3 region is CASSIVTSLQETQYF. The DNA for the CDR3 is TGTGCCAGTAGTATTGTGACTAGCCTACAAGAGACCCAGTACTTC.

This clone is medium-sized by share. V usage is TRBV2 and J usage is TRBJ2-7, with D possibly being TRBD1 (5 bases). Trimming stripped 5 bases from V and 1 base from J, with 9 bases between. Germline lookup yields CDR1 SNHLY and CDR2 FYNNEI. The CDR3 spans 13 residues. The DNA of the CDR3 is TGTGCCAGCAGTTCGGACACATCCTACGAGCAGTACTTC. Protein: CASSSDTSYEQYF.

The V call is TRBV6-5, the J call TRBJ2-1; the D gene is possibly TRBD2 (7 bases). V was trimmed by 0 bases and J by 9 bases, leaving 18 bases between them. The CDR3 is 16 amino acids. Per germline, CDR1 MNHEY and CDR2 SVGAGI. The CDR3 DNA is TGTGCCAGCAGTTACTCACCACAAGCCCGGGGGGCTGAGCAGTTCTTC. Translated, it gives CASSYSPQARGAEQFF.